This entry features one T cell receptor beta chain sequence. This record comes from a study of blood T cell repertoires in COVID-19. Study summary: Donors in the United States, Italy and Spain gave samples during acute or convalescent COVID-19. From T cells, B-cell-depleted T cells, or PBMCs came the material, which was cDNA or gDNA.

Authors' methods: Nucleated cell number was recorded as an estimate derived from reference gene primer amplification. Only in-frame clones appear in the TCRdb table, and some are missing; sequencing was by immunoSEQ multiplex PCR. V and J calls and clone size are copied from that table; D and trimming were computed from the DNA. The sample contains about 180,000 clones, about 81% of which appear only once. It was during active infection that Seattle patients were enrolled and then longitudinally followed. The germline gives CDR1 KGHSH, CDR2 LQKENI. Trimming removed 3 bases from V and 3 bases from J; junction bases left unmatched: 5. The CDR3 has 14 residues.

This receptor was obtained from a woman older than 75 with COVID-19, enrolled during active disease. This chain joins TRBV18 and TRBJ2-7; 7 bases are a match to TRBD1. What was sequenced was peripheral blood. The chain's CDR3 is CASSPSGTVYEQYF. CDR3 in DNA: TGTGCCAGCTCACCGTCCGGGACAGTCTACGAGCAGTACTTC.